The clone carrying this TCR beta chain was picked up one time. The sample originates from a study of blood T cell repertoires in COVID-19. J was trimmed by 6 bases and V by 0 bases; bases with no gene match: 4. Germline CDR1 reads MGHRA; CDR2 reads YSYEKL. The CDR3 extends over 15 amino acids. Original processing notes: Amplified reference gene primers provided the basis for estimating nucleated cell counts. The repertoire was sequenced with immunoSEQ multiplex PCR; TCRdb's copy has only in-frame clones and lacks some. V and J calls and clone size come straight from that table; D and trimming were deduced from the DNA. The sample contains 300,000 to 350,000 clones, roughly 90% of which appear only once.

This sequence was found in a woman aged 18 to 35 with acute COVID-19. The sequencing sample was made of PBMCs or T cells enriched from blood (not recorded which). This chain connects TRBV4-1 to TRBJ2-7; 11 nucleotides agree with TRBD2. DNA of the CDR3: TGCGCCAGCAGCCAAGATACTAGCGGGAGTGTCGAGCAGTACTTC. It yields the protein CASSQDTSGSVEQYF.